Listed here are 18 T cell receptor beta chains from one sample, sequenced in a study of blood T cell repertoires in COVID-19. Here immunoSEQ multiplex PCR was the method, and the copy in TCRdb shows in-frame clones only, minus some. The repertoire holds under 150,000 clones, with about 91% as singletons. The sequencing sample was made of peripheral blood. These receptors were obtained from a human donor in a cohort sampled during active COVID-19.

This clone was recorded a few times. The V call is TRBV4-3, the J call TRBJ1-5, with TRBD1 as a possible D gene (5 bases). The CDR3 extends over 16 amino acids. Germline CDR1 LGHNA, CDR2 YSLEER. V shed 0 bases and J shed 6 bases, with 15 bases lying between them. CDR3 region: CASSQDSQPGGQPQHF. The CDR3 DNA reads TGCGCCAGCAGCCAAGACAGTCAGCCCGGGGGTCAGCCCCAGCATTTT.

The chain is built from TRBV9 and TRBJ1-2; D unresolved. V lost 0 bases and J lost 4, with 13 bases in between. Germline assignment: CDR1 SGDLS and CDR2 YYNGEE. CDR3 length: 15 residues. The CDR3 DNA follows: TGTGCCAGCAGCGTAGGGGCGATTGGCCCCTATGGCTACACCTTC. Translating gives CASSVGAIGPYGYTF.

V and J are TRBV9 and TRBJ1-2, with 9 bases aligning to TRBD1. Germline trimming cut 1 base from V and 2 bases from J; bases unmatched to any gene: 6. In germline, CDR1 is SGDLS, CDR2 YYNGEE. The CDR3 spans 16 residues. Here the CDR3 reads CASSVTRDRENYGYTF. Here the CDR3 DNA reads TGTGCCAGCAGCGTAACCCGGGACAGGGAGAACTATGGCTACACCTTC.

V gene TRBV4-1 combines with J gene TRBJ2-7; tentative D call: TRBD2 (6 bases). The CDR3 loop spans 13 amino acids. The V gene lost 5 bases and the J gene lost 3 bases, with 11 bases spanning the gap. Germline-derived CDR1 and CDR2 are MGHRA and YSYEKL. This chain's CDR3 is CASSMPGSYEQYF. The CDR3 DNA reads as TGCGCCAGCAGCATGCCCGGGAGCTACGAGCAGTACTTC.

The J gene is TRBJ2-7, the V gene TRBV9; 10 bases are a match to TRBD1. The CDR3 sequence is 17 residues long. The V and J ends lost 8 bases and 0 bases, in that order; junction bases with no gene match: 14. Germline V CDR1 and CDR2: SGDLS, YYNGEE. CDR3 sequence reads: CASLRDRGYQSSYEQYF. The DNA for the CDR3 is TGTGCCAGTCTCCGGGACAGGGGATACCAAAGCTCCTACGAGCAGTACTTC.

The rearrangement links TRBV7-8 to TRBJ1-1, with D perhaps TRBD1 (5 bases). The CDR3 covers 15 residues. Trimming stripped 0 bases from V and 4 bases from J, with 12 bases between. Germline lookup yields CDR1 SGHVS and CDR2 FQNEAQ. CDR3 sequence (DNA): TGTGCCAGCAGCTTAGCGGGGGGTCGGGCCACTGAAGCTTTCTTT. Amino acid sequence: CASSLAGGRATEAFF.

The V call is TRBV18, the J call TRBJ2-2, with TRBD1 matching 7 bases. Per germline, CDR1 KGHSH and CDR2 LQKENI. This CDR3 region has 13 residues. The V and J ends lost 3 bases and 6 bases, in that order; junction bases with no gene match: 1. The CDR3 DNA follows: TGTGCCAGCTCACCGGACAGGCCCGGGGAGCTGTTTTTT. Encoded protein: CASSPDRPGELFF.

The chain has TRBV12-3 or TRBV12-4 and TRBJ2-1; 10 nucleotides line up with TRBD2. This CDR3 has 12 amino acids. The CDR3: CASGGVNNEQFF. Here the CDR3 DNA reads TGTGCAAGCGGGGGGGTTAACAATGAGCAGTTCTTC.

The chain links TRBV19 to TRBJ1-2; D perhaps matches TRBD1 (6 bases). V was shortened by 2 bases and J by 3 bases, with 16 bases between the two germline ends. Germline CDR1 and CDR2: LNHDA and SQIVND (reference sequence). The CDR3 runs to 16 residues. In nucleotides, the CDR3 is TGTGCCAGTAGTATACATGAGGCAGCAGGGGACTATGGCTACACCTTC. It codes for CASSIHEAAGDYGYTF.

The genes are TRBV28 and TRBJ2-7, with D unclear. The CDR3 has 12 residues. Germline-derived CDR1 and CDR2 are MDHEN and SYDVKM. Trimming took off 10 bases at V and 6 bases at J, with 16 bases between the two ends. In DNA form, the CDR3 reads TGTGCCACCCCCGCCCCCTACGGCGAGCAGTACTTC. Translating gives CATPAPYGEQYF.

The chain has TRBV5-1 and TRBJ1-1; no clear D. Germline CDR1 SGHRS, CDR2 YFSETQ. V was cut by 2 bases and J by 1 base, with 6 bases left in between. The CDR3 covers 13 residues. CDR3 region: CASSFSGNTEAFF. As DNA, the CDR3 is TGCGCCAGCAGCTTCTCGGGGAACACTGAAGCTTTCTTT.

The chain joins TRBV7-6 to TRBJ1-2; 9 bases are a match to TRBD1. V shed 4 bases and J 4 bases; nucleotides not matched to a gene: 1. This CDR3 has 13 residues. Looked up from germline, CDR1 is SGHVS and CDR2 is FNYEAQ. The CDR3 loop reads CASSSTGGYGYTF. The CDR3, as DNA: TGTGCCAGCAGCTCGACAGGGGGCTATGGCTACACCTTC.

The V call is TRBV7-9, the J call TRBJ1-5; TRBD1 matches 9 bases. This CDR3 has 15 amino acids. J lost 8 bases, V lost 4 bases, and 9 bases had no gene match. Germline V gene sequence: CDR1 SEHNR, CDR2 FQNEAQ (reference sequence). The CDR3 sequence is CASSSGTGIGEPQHF. For the CDR3, the DNA is TGTGCCAGCAGCTCCGGGACAGGGATCGGGGAGCCCCAGCATTTT.

The chain has TRBV7-9 and TRBJ1-6; D perhaps matches TRBD1 (6 bases). The CDR3 sequence is 13 residues long. Trimming shortened V by 7 bases and J by 10 bases, and 14 bases separated the two germline ends. In germline, CDR1 is SEHNR, CDR2 FQNEAQ (reference sequence). CDR3 in DNA: TGTGCCAGCACCCTGGGGGACATCTCACCCCTCCACTTT. Protein: CASTLGDISPLHF.

This chain uses TRBV7-8 with TRBJ2-1; D not resolved. The CDR3 extends over 12 amino acids. Trimming left V 5 bases short and J 10 bases short, with 12 bases between. In germline, CDR1 is SGHVS, CDR2 FQNEAQ. The CDR3 is CASSPIGTEQFF. CDR3 nucleotide sequence: TGTGCCAGCAGCCCCATTGGTACAGAGCAGTTCTTC.

This chain joins TRBV6-6 and TRBJ1-3; 8 bases are shared with TRBD1. CDR1 is MNHNY, CDR2 SVGAGI, per germline (reference sequence). CDR3 length: 16 residues. J lost 0 bases, V lost 2 bases, and 3 bases had no gene match. The CDR3: CASSYGTGRSGNTIYF. Here the CDR3 DNA reads TGTGCCAGCAGTTACGGGACAGGCCGCTCTGGAAACACCATATATTTT.

V usage is TRBV30 and J usage is TRBJ2-2, with 8 bases fitting TRBD1. Trimming at V came to 3 bases and at J to 1 base, leaving 1 base not matched to a gene. Germline CDR1 and CDR2: GTSNPN and SVGIG (reference sequence). This CDR3 comprises 14 residues. The DNA for the CDR3 is TGTGCCTGGAGAGGGACAGGGAACACCGGGGAGCTGTTTTTT. Translation gives CAWRGTGNTGELFF.

The chain uses TRBV6-5 and TRBJ2-1; no reliable D call. The CDR3 has 14 amino acids. Germline CDR1 MNHEY, CDR2 SVGAGI. V lost 7 bases and J 9 bases, leaving 19 bases between the germline ends. The CDR3 nucleotides read TGTGCCAGCATATCCATCTCTCGTTTCGGTGAGCAGTTCTTC. It yields the protein CASISISRFGEQFF.